The clone carrying this TCR beta chain was seen at least ten times. V shed 4 bases and J 9 bases; nucleotides not matched to a gene: 7. From germline, CDR1 is SNHLY and CDR2 FYNNEI. The CDR3 covers 15 residues. CDR3 and TCR beta VDJ profiling relied on genomic DNA as the template. Each CDR3 protein gets one entry after TCRdb re-called the reads with MiXCR. The data contain some 150,000 distinct CDR3 sequences, less than 45% of them singletons. This specimen comes from a study of CD8+CD57+ T cells in acquired aplastic anemia. The chain uses TRBV2 and TRBJ2-1, with TRBD2 identical over 12 bases. This sequence originates from a human donor in good health, serving as a control. Sequenced: sorted CD4+, CD8+, or CD8+CD57+ T cells (not recorded which) from PBMCs. In nucleotides, the CDR3 is TGTGCCAGCAGTGCCCCTAGCGGGGGGGCGGGTGAGCAGTTCTTC. It codes for CASSAPSGGAGEQFF.